Below, 3 T cell receptor beta chains from the same sample are listed, as sequenced in a study of T cell responses to AZD1222 COVID-19 vaccine. The repertoire was sequenced with immunoSEQ multiplex PCR; TCRdb's copy has only in-frame clones and lacks some. The sample includes about 130,000 clones, just under 95% of them seen just once. The sample in question was peripheral blood, obtained 28 days after the second AZD1222 dose. The receptor source for this set is an adult who received the AZD1222 COVID-19 vaccine.

This rearrangement joins TRBV10-1 to TRBJ2-1; 8 nucleotides agree with TRBD1. CDR3 length: 20 residues. Trimming cost V 7 bases and J 6 bases; bases outside gene matches: 26. Germline CDR1 and CDR2: WNHNN and SYGVQD (reference sequence). The CDR3 region has the DNA TGCGCCAGCAAAAAACCGGGACAGGTCGATTACGGGACGTGGTCCAATGAGCAGTTCTTC. This sequence encodes CASKKPGQVDYGTWSNEQFF.

The V call is TRBV19, the J call TRBJ1-6; D remains ambiguous. The CDR3 is 12 amino acids. The V end lost 5 bases, the J end lost 14 bases, and 13 bases lay between the germline ends. CDR1 is LNHDA, CDR2 SQIVND, per germline (reference sequence). CDR3 coding DNA: TGTGCCAGTAGTGAAGGGTCTTGGGCCCTCCACTTT. This gives the protein CASSEGSWALHF.

The chain employs TRBV6-4 and TRBJ1-2, with 9 bases matching TRBD1. Trimming at V came to 1 base and at J to 2 bases, leaving 5 bases not matched to a gene. Germline CDR1 MRHNA, CDR2 SNTAGT. There are 16 residues in the CDR3. The CDR3 DNA reads as TGTGCCAGCAGTGACTGTGGGGGGACAGGGAACTATGGCTACACCTTC. Translated, it gives CASSDCGGTGNYGYTF.